The 15 T cell receptor beta chains reported below all come from one sample, sequenced in a study of T cell repertoires in cytomegalovirus infection (dated by TCRdb to about 2019). These receptors' antigens are unknown. This specimen's treatment or condition label, per the study, means: in vitro stimulation with specific CMV peptide epitopes to enrich CMV-specific T cells. The sequencer was an Illumina HiSeq 1500. Clones were called with MiXCR by TCRdb after fastp trimmed the public reads at Q25, and only in-frame beta chains were retained. Each CDR3 protein appears once, grouped with its most common genes and DNA. The sample table holds approximately 120,000 distinct CDR3 sequences, of which about 30% were seen once. In total, the top ten clones hold about 81% of the sample. Sequenced material: CD8+ T cells from cultured PBMCs, taken from culture after CMV antigen stimulation. These receptors all stem from a human donor in good health (CMV status not recorded). Some clones in this sample may be carry-over from other donors' samples.

The CDR3 region is CASSYRTGGYNEQFF. The CDR3 DNA sequence: TGTGCCAGCAGTTACCGGACAGGGGGATACAATGAGCAGTTCTTC. The chain recombines TRBV27 with TRBJ2-1, with TRBD1 matching 10 bases. Germline loops: CDR1 MNHEY, CDR2 SMNVEV (reference sequence). Trimming at V came to 4 bases and at J to 4 bases, leaving 4 bases not matched to a gene. The CDR3 loop spans 15 amino acids.

The gene calls are TRBV5-4 and TRBJ1-2; TRBD1 might be the D (5 bases). There are 16 residues in the CDR3. Germline loops: CDR1 SGHNT, CDR2 YYREEE (reference sequence). The V and J ends lost 0 bases and 7 bases respectively, with 19 bases between them. CDR3 in amino acids: CASSLDPQGNYGGYTF. The CDR3 nucleotides read TGTGCCAGCAGCTTGGATCCCCAGGGAAATTATGGTGGCTACACCTTC.

The CDR3 reads CASSYSIGPPGPEAFF. The CDR3 coding sequence is TGTGCCAGCAGTTACTCGATAGGACCCCCCGGTCCTGAAGCTTTCTTT. The genes are TRBV6-5 and TRBJ1-1, with D uncertain. The length of the CDR3 is 16 residues. Germline V gives CDR1 MNHEY, CDR2 SVGAGI. Deletions cut 0 bases from V and 6 bases from J, with 17 bases between.

Points on this clonotype: Sequence at one end of the junction differs from germline and may be a read error. The chain combines TRBV6-4 with TRBJ2-1; the D gene is possibly TRBD2 (6 bases). Germline CDR1 and CDR2: MRHNA and SNTAGT. The CDR3 consists of 13 residues. The CDR3 is CASTDWGDDEQFF. The CDR3 nucleotides are TGTGCCAGCACTGACTGGGGGGATGATGAGCAGTTCTTC.

V usage is TRBV19 and J usage is TRBJ2-1, with 9 bases fitting TRBD1. CDR1 is LNHDA and CDR2 is SQIVND in the germline V gene (reference sequence). With V trimmed by 7 bases and J by 7 bases, 14 bases remained unmatched. The CDR3 extends over 16 amino acids. The CDR3 sequence is CASNLPGGQGKNEQFF. CDR3 nucleotides: TGTGCCAGTAACCTCCCTGGGGGACAGGGTAAGAATGAGCAGTTCTTC.

Only a few counts were recorded for this clonotype. In DNA, the CDR3 is TGTGCCAGCAGGGTCCGGGGGAACATCTCCCAAGGGCAGTTCTTC. Residues: CASRVRGNISQGQFF. The rearrangement joins TRBV12-3 or TRBV12-4 to TRBJ2-1; D might be TRBD2 (6 bases). Trimming took 6 bases from V and 12 from J, leaving 24 bases between them. The CDR3 has 15 amino acids.

This rearrangement joins TRBV6-5 to TRBJ2-7; the D is unclear. Deletions cut 0 bases from V and 3 bases from J, with 6 bases between. This CDR3 has 13 amino acids. Germline V lookup: CDR1 MNHEY, CDR2 SVGAGI. CDR3 sequence: CASSYSRLYEQYF. In DNA form, the CDR3 reads TGTGCCAGCAGTTACTCTCGGCTCTACGAGCAGTACTTC.

V gene TRBV5-4 combines with J gene TRBJ1-2; D gene unclear. The germline V gene has CDR1 SGHNT and CDR2 YYREEE (reference sequence). This CDR3 is built from 12 residues. V lost 4 bases and J lost 6, with 10 bases in between. CDR3 nucleotide sequence: TGTGCCAGCAGCCCCTCAGGCGATGGCTACACCTTC. This gives the protein CASSPSGDGYTF. Combining the CDR3 with reference TRBV5-4 and TRBJ1-2 gives the whole variable domain ETGVTQSPTHLIKTRGQQVTLRCSSQSGHNTVSWYQQALGQGPQFIFQYYREEENGRGNFPPRFSGLQFPNYSSELNVNALELDDSALYLCASSPSGDGYTFGSGTRLTVV.

The rearrangement joins TRBV6-1 to TRBJ2-7; no clear D gene. Trimming left V 11 bases short and J 0 bases short, with 14 bases between. The CDR3 runs to 13 residues. The germline CDR1 and CDR2 sequences are MNHNS and SASEGT. The CDR3 DNA reads as TGTGCCTCCGCTGCCAGGAGCTCCTACGAGCAGTACTTC. The encoded protein is CASAARSSYEQYF.

The rearrangement links TRBV12-5 to TRBJ1-2; tentative D call: TRBD1 (6 bases). The germline gives CDR1 LGHNT, CDR2 FRNRAP. The CDR3 is made up of 16 amino acids. With 3 bases removed from V and 0 bases from J, the gap between germline ends came to 14 bases. The CDR3 reads CASGFLGGAPNYGYTF. CDR3 bases: TGTGCTAGTGGTTTTTTGGGGGGCGCCCCTAACTATGGCTACACCTTC.

This clonotype was recorded many times. The V gene is TRBV7-9, the J gene TRBJ2-5; D might be TRBD1 or TRBD2, each matching 5 bases. The CDR3 is made up of 14 amino acids. V gave up 8 bases and J gave up 4 bases, with 17 bases separating them. Germline CDR1 SEHNR, CDR2 FQNEAQ (reference sequence). The CDR3 spells CASLPPGAGETQYF. The CDR3 region has the DNA TGTGCCAGCCTACCCCCCGGGGCCGGAGAGACCCAGTACTTC.

V usage is TRBV4-2 and J usage is TRBJ2-2; 13 bases agree with TRBD2. Trimming took 1 base from V and 7 from J; bases not matched to a gene: 6. The CDR3 totals 17 residues. Germline assignment: CDR1 LGHNA and CDR2 YNFKEQ. The CDR3: CASSQVTSGGAGGELFF. In DNA, the CDR3 is TGTGCCAGCAGCCAAGTAACTAGCGGGGGGGCAGGCGGGGAGCTGTTTTTT.

This clonotype was counted between two and nine times. The chain combines TRBV19 with TRBJ1-6, with a tentative D call TRBD1 (5 bases). CDR3 length: 15 amino acids. Trimming stripped 7 bases from V and 4 bases from J, with 14 bases between. Germline-derived CDR1 and CDR2 are LNHDA and SQIVND (reference sequence). As DNA, the CDR3 is TGTGCCAGTACCCGAAGAGGGGATTATAATTCACCCCTCCACTTT. This gives the protein CASTRRGDYNSPLHF.

This clonotype was counted only a few times. The genes are TRBV7-6 and TRBJ1-5; TRBD1 matches at 7 bases. Trimming took 1 base from V and 5 from J; bases not matched to a gene: 23. Germline-derived CDR1 and CDR2 are SGHVS and FNYEAQ. The CDR3 contains 21 residues. The chain's CDR3 is CASSLVKGNLNRGRGYQPQHF. Written as DNA, the CDR3 is TGTGCCAGCAGCTTAGTCAAGGGAAATCTTAACAGGGGCCGTGGGTATCAGCCCCAGCATTTT.

This chain links TRBV12-3 or TRBV12-4 with TRBJ2-3; 7 nucleotides agree with TRBD1. CDR3 size: 15 residues. V trimming: 5 bases; J trimming: 1 base; junction bases outside the gene matches: 6. The CDR3 region has the DNA TGTGCCAGCAGTCCAAGACAGGGAGGCACAGATACGCAGTATTTT. Translated, it gives CASSPRQGGTDTQYF.